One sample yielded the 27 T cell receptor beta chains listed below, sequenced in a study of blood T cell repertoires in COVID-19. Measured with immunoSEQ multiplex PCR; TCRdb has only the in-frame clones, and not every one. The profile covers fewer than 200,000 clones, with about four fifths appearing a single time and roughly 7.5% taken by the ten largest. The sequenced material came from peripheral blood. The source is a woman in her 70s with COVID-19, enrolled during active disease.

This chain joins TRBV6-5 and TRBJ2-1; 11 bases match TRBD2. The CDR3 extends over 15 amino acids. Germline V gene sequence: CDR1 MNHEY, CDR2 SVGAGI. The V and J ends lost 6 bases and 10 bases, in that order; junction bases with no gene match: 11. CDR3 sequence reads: CASSKLAGEPWEQFF. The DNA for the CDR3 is TGTGCCAGCAGCAAACTAGCGGGAGAGCCATGGGAGCAGTTCTTC.

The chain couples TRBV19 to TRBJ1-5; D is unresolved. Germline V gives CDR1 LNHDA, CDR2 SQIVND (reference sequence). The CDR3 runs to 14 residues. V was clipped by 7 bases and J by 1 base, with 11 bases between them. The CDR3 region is CASTRRESNQPQHF. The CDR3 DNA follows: TGTGCCAGTACCCGGAGGGAGAGCAATCAGCCCCAGCATTTT.

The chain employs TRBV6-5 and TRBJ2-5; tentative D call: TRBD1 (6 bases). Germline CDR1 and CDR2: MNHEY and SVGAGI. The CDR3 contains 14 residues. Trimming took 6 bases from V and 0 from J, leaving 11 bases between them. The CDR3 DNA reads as TGTGCCAGCAGCAAGACAGGCAACCAAGAGACCCAGTACTTC. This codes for CASSKTGNQETQYF.

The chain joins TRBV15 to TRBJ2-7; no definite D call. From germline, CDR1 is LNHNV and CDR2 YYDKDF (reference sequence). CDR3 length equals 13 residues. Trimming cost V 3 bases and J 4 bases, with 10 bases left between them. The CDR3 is CATSSNLQYEQYF. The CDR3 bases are TGTGCCACCAGCAGTAATCTTCAGTACGAGCAGTACTTC.

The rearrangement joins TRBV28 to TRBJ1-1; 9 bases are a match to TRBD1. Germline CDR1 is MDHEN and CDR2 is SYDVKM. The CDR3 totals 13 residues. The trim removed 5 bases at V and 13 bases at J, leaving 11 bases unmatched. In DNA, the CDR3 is TGTGCCAGCAGTCTAAAACAGGGGGCGAAAGGTTTCTTT. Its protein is CASSLKQGAKGFF. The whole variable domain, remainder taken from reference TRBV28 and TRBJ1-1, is DVKVTQSSRYLVKRTGEKVFLECVQDMDHENMFWYRQDPGLGLRLIYFSYDVKMKEKGDIPEGYSVSREKKERFSLILESASTNQTSMYLCASSLKQGAKGFFGQGTRLTVV.

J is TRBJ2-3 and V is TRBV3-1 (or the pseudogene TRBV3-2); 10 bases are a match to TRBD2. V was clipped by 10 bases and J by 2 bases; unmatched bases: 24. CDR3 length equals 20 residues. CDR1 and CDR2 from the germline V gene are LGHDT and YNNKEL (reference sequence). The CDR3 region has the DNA TGTGCCACCCTAAGCCCCCGAGCGGGAGGGCCCATTTCAGTCACAGATACGCAGTATTTT. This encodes CATLSPRAGGPISVTDTQYF.

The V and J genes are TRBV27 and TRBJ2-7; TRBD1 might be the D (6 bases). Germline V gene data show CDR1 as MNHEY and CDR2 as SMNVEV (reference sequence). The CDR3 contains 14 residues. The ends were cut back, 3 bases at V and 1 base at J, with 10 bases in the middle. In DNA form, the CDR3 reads TGTGCCAGCAGTTTCCGGGACACATCCTACGAGCAGTACTTC. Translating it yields CASSFRDTSYEQYF.

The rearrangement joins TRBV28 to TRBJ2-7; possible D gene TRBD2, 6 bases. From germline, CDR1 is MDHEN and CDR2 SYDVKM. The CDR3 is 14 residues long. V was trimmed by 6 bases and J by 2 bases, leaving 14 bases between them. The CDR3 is CASRSGSVTYEQYF. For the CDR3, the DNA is TGTGCCAGCAGGAGCGGGTCTGTTACCTACGAGCAGTACTTC.

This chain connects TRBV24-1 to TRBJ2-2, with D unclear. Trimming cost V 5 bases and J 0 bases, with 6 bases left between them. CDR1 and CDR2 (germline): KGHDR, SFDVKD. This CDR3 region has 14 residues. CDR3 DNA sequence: TGTGCCACCAGTGGCACATCGAACACCGGGGAGCTGTTTTTT. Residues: CATSGTSNTGELFF.

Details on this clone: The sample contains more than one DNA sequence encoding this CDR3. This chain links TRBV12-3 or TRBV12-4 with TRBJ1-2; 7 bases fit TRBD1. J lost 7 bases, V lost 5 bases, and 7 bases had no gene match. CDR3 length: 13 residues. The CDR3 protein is CASSPDRNRGYTF. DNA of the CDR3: TGTGCCAGCAGTCCGGACAGGAACCGTGGCTACACCTTC.

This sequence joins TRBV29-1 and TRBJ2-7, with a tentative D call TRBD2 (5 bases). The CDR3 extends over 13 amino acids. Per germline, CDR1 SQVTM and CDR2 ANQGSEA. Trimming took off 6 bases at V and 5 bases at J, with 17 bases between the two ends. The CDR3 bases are TGCAGCGTCGCCCCGTCTACTAGAAACGAGCAGTACTTC. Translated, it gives CSVAPSTRNEQYF.

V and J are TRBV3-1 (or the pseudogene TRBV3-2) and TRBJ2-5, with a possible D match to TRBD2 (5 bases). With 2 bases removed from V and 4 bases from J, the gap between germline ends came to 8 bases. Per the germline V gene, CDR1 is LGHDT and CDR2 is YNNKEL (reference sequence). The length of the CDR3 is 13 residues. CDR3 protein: CASSQWTGETQYF. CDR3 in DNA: TGTGCCAGCAGCCAATGGACTGGAGAGACCCAGTACTTC.

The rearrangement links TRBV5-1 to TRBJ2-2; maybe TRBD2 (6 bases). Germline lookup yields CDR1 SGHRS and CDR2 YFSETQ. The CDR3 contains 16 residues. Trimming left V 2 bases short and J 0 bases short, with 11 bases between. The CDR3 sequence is CASSLGAGPNTGELFF. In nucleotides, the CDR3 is TGCGCCAGCAGCTTAGGTGCGGGACCGAACACCGGGGAGCTGTTTTTT.

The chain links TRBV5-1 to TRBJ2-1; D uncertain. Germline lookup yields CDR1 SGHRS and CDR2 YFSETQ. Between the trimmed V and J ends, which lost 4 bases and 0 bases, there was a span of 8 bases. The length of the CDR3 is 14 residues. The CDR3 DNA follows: TGCGCCAGCAGCGCGGTTAGCTCCTACAATGAGCAGTTCTTC. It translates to CASSAVSSYNEQFF.

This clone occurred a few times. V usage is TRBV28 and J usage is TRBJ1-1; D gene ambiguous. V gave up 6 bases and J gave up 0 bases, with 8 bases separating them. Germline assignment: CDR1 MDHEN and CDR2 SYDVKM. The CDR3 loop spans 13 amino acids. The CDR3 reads CASRQQLNTEAFF. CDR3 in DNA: TGTGCCAGCAGACAACAGCTGAACACTGAAGCTTTCTTT.

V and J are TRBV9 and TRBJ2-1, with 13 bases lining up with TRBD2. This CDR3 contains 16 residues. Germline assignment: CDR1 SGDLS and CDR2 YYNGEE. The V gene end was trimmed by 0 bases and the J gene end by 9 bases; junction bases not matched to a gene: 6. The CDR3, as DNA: TGTGCCAGCAGCGTAGTCTCAACTAGCGGGAGGGGTGAGCAGTTCTTC. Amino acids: CASSVVSTSGRGEQFF. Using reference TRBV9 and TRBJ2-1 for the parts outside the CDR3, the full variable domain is DSGVTQTPKHLITATGQRVTLRCSPRSGDLSVYWYQQSLDQGLQFLIQYYNGEERAKGNILERFSAQQFPDLHSELNLSSLELGDSALYFCASSVVSTSGRGEQFFGPGTRLTVL.

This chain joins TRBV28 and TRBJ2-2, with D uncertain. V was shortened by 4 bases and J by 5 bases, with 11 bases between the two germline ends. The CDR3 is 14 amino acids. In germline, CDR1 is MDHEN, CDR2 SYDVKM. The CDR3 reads CASSSLTWTGELFF. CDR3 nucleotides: TGTGCCAGCAGTTCCCTAACCTGGACCGGGGAGCTGTTTTTT.

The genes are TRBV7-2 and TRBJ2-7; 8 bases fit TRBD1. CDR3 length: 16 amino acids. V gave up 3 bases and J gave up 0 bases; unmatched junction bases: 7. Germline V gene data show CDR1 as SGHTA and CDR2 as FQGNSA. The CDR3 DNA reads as TGTGCCAGCAGCTTCCCCCCAGGGGGCGTCTCCTACGAGCAGTACTTC. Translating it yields CASSFPPGGVSYEQYF.

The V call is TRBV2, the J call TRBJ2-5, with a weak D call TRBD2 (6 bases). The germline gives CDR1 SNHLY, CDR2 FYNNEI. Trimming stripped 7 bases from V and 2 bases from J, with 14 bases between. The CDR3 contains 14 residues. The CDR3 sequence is CASKAGYAQETQYF. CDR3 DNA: TGTGCCAGCAAGGCGGGGTACGCTCAAGAGACCCAGTACTTC.

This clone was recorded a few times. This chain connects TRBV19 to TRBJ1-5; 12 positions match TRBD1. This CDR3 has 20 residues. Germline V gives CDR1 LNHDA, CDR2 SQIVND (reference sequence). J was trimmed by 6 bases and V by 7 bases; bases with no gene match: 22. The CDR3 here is CASIGGRWGQGAPLGQPQHF. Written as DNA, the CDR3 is TGTGCCAGTATAGGAGGGAGATGGGGACAGGGGGCCCCTTTGGGTCAGCCCCAGCATTTT.

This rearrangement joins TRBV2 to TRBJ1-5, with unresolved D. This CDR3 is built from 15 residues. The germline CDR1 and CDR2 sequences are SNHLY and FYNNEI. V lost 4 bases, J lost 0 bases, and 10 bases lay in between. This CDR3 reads CASSAPGNSNQPQHF. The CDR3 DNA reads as TGTGCCAGCAGTGCGCCGGGGAATAGCAATCAGCCCCAGCATTTT.

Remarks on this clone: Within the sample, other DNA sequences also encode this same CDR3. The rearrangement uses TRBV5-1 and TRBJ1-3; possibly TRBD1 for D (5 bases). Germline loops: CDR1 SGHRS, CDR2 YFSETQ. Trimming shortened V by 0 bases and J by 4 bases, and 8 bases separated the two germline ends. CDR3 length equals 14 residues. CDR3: CASSLGQIGNTIYF. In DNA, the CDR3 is TGCGCCAGCAGCTTGGGACAGATCGGAAACACCATATATTTT.

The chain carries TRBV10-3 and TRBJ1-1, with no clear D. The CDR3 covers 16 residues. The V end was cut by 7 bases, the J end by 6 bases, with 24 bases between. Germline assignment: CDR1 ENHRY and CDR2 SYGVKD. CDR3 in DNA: TGTGCCATCAACTTCAAGGGAGGCCGGGCGACCTCTGAAGCTTTCTTT. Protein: CAINFKGGRATSEAFF.

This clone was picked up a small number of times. The CDR3 DNA is TGTGCCAGCTCACCCCCGATGGCTCTCGAGCAGTACTTC. Its protein is CASSPPMALEQYF. This chain uses TRBV18 with TRBJ2-7; no definite D call. The CDR3 runs to 13 residues. Germline lookup yields CDR1 KGHSH and CDR2 LQKENI. Trimming removed 3 bases from V and 6 bases from J, with 12 bases in between.

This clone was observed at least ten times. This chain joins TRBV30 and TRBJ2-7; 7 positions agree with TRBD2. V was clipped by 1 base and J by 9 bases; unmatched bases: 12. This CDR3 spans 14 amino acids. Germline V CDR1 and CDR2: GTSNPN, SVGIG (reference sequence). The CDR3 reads CAWSGLRGGLVQYF. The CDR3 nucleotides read TGTGCCTGGAGTGGCCTTAGGGGAGGGCTCGTGCAGTACTTC.

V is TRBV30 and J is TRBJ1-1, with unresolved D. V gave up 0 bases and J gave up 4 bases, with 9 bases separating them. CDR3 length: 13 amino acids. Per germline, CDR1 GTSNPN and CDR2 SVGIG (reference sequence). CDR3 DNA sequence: TGTGCCTGGAGTGTACAAGGAGTCACTGAAGCTTTCTTT. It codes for CAWSVQGVTEAFF.

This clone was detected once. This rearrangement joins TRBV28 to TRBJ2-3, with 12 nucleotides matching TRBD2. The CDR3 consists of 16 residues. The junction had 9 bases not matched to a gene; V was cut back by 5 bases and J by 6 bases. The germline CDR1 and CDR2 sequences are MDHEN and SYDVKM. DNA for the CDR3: TGTGCCAGCAGTACCCCACAGACTAGCGGGAGTGATACGCAGTATTTT. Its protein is CASSTPQTSGSDTQYF.